A single sample gave rise to the 13 T cell receptor beta chains below, sequenced in a study of shared clonotypes between healthy human individuals. TCRdb's copy holds only in-frame clones and misses some; the assay was immunoSEQ multiplex PCR. The data show 2 million to 2.5 million clones, 95% seen once. The sample consisted of naive CD4+ T cells sorted from blood. Indicated subset: CD45RA+ positively selected. These receptors were obtained from a man aged 18-30 years in good health.

The chain recombines TRBV29-1 with TRBJ2-5; 10 nucleotides agree with TRBD1. The CDR3 is 13 residues long. Trimming took 5 bases from V and 6 from J; bases not matched to a gene: 6. CDR1 SQVTM and CDR2 ANQGSEA come from the germline V gene. The CDR3 loop is CSVQGQGMQTQYF. The CDR3 nucleotides read TGCAGCGTTCAGGGACAGGGGATGCAGACCCAGTACTTC.

V gene TRBV19 combines with J gene TRBJ2-3, with D possibly matching TRBD1 (5 bases). With 6 bases removed from V and 4 bases from J, the gap between germline ends came to 17 bases. The CDR3 sequence is 15 residues long. Germline V CDR1 and CDR2: LNHDA, SQIVND (reference sequence). CDR3 sequence (DNA): TGTGCCAGTAGAGGTTGGCAGGGTCCCCCAGATACGCAGTATTTT. Protein: CASRGWQGPPDTQYF.

This chain joins TRBV30 and TRBJ1-1; TRBD1 aligns across 7 bases. Trimming at V came to 2 bases and at J to 6 bases, leaving 12 bases not matched to a gene. The V gene's germline CDR1 is GTSNPN and CDR2 SVGIG (reference sequence). This CDR3 has 15 amino acids. CDR3 nucleotides: TGTGCCTGGAGTCAGGGGGAGTTGGGTTTCGCTGAAGCTTTCTTT. It translates to CAWSQGELGFAEAFF.

V is TRBV5-1 and J is TRBJ1-2; 8 bases line up with TRBD1. Trimming took 2 bases from V and 1 from J; bases not matched to a gene: 1. Germline V CDR1 and CDR2: SGHRS, YFSETQ. This CDR3 region has 14 residues. The CDR3 DNA follows: TGCGCCAGCAGCTTACAGGGGGTTAACTATGGCTACACCTTC. Translation gives CASSLQGVNYGYTF. Combining the CDR3 with reference TRBV5-1 and TRBJ1-2 gives the whole variable domain KAGVTQTPRYLIKTRGQQVTLSCSPISGHRSVSWYQQTPGQGLQFLFEYFSETQRNKGNFPGRFSGRQFSNSRSEMNVSTLELGDSALYLCASSLQGVNYGYTFGSGTRLTVV.

This chain's CDR3 is CASSPPEGTQYF. The CDR3 DNA is TGTGCCAGCAGCCCCCCAGAGGGGACCCAGTACTTC. The genes are TRBV7-9 and TRBJ2-5; possible D gene TRBD2, 5 bases. V was clipped by 5 bases and J by 7 bases, with 11 bases between them. This CDR3 is built from 12 residues. Germline CDR1 reads SEHNR; CDR2 reads FQNEAQ (reference sequence).

The genes are TRBV10-3 and TRBJ2-7, with a tentative D call TRBD1 (5 bases). Trimming left V 6 bases short and J 6 bases short, with 18 bases between. Germline loops: CDR1 ENHRY, CDR2 SYGVKD. The CDR3 contains 14 residues. The chain's CDR3 is CAISWTSDGAEQYF. In DNA, the CDR3 is TGTGCCATCAGCTGGACATCGGACGGAGCCGAGCAGTACTTC.

V and J are TRBV11-1 and TRBJ2-5; 8 bases align to TRBD2. The CDR3 is made up of 15 amino acids. Germline trimming cut 4 bases from V and 6 bases from J; bases unmatched to any gene: 10. The germline V gene has CDR1 SGHAT and CDR2 FQDESV (reference sequence). The CDR3 spells CASSSGSGGRKTQYF. The CDR3 DNA sequence: TGTGCCAGCAGCTCAGGTAGCGGCGGGAGGAAGACCCAGTACTTC.

The CDR3 DNA follows: TGTGCCAGCAGCTTAGAGCCCAGTAGCACAGATACGCAGTATTTT. This gives the protein CASSLEPSSTDTQYF. The chain is built from TRBV7-2 and TRBJ2-3, with unresolved D. This CDR3 comprises 15 residues. Between the trimmed V and J ends, which lost 1 base and 0 bases, there was a span of 8 bases. Germline V CDR1 and CDR2: SGHTA, FQGNSA.

This clone was observed once. The chain is built from TRBV2 and TRBJ2-2, with a possible D match to TRBD2 (6 bases). The CDR3 totals 15 residues. Per the germline V gene, CDR1 is SNHLY and CDR2 is FYNNEI. Trimming took off 9 bases at V and 6 bases at J, with 20 bases between the two ends. CDR3 region: CASAGGTKAAGELFF. The CDR3 DNA reads TGTGCCAGTGCCGGCGGGACGAAGGCGGCCGGGGAGCTGTTTTTT.

The chain recombines TRBV6-1 with TRBJ1-1; a possible D gene is TRBD1 (5 bases). CDR1 MNHNS and CDR2 SASEGT come from the germline V gene. Trimming left V 6 bases short and J 5 bases short, with 16 bases between. This CDR3 region has 14 residues. This CDR3 reads CASRQGRWETEAFF. Here the CDR3 DNA reads TGTGCCAGCAGGCAGGGACGGTGGGAGACTGAAGCTTTCTTT.

The chain links TRBV7-2 to TRBJ2-3, with D possibly matching TRBD1 (6 bases). Trimming shortened V by 4 bases and J by 9 bases, and 14 bases separated the two germline ends. This CDR3 is built from 13 residues. Germline CDR1 SGHTA, CDR2 FQGNSA. DNA of the CDR3: TGTGCCAGCAGCTCGACCTTGACAGGCACGCAGTATTTT. As protein: CASSSTLTGTQYF.

Concerning this clone itself: Compared with germline, one end of the junction differs, possibly owing to a read error. J is TRBJ2-7 and V is TRBV7-2, with TRBD2 matching 12 bases. CDR1 SGHTA and CDR2 FQGNSA come from the germline V gene. The CDR3 runs 14 residues. CDR3 amino acids: CASRPGTSGSPLNF. CDR3 DNA: TGTGCCAGCAGGCCCGGGACTAGCGGGTCCCCACTCAACTTC.

CDR3 sequence (DNA): TGTGCCAGCAGCGTAAGGTCCAGGACAGGGGAAGAGCAGTACTTC. Amino acids: CASSVRSRTGEEQYF. The chain employs TRBV9 and TRBJ2-7; 9 bases map to TRBD1. The germline V gene encodes CDR1 SGDLS and CDR2 YYNGEE. The V and J ends lost 1 base and 7 bases, in that order; junction bases with no gene match: 9. CDR3 size: 15 residues.